The source of this TCR beta chain is a study of blood T cell repertoires in COVID-19. Measured with immunoSEQ multiplex PCR; TCRdb has only the in-frame clones, and not every one. The top ten clones hold around 7% of a sample with 350,000 to 400,000 clones, around 87% of them seen once. CDR3 size: 14 residues. This clonotype was sampled from a young man with active or convalescent COVID-19. V and J are TRBV21-1 and TRBJ1-2; the table assigns TRBD1, which was not confirmed against the DNA. TRBV21-1 is labeled a pseudogene. Sequencing input: peripheral blood. CDR3 amino acids: CASSSPEGGYGYTF. The CDR3 bases are TGTGCCAGCAGCTCCCCGGAAGGGGGCTACGGCTACACCTTC.